Shown below are 22 T cell receptor beta chains from a single sample sequenced in a study of spatial heterogeneity in lung cancer. Study-level findings and limits: Expanded alpha and beta TCR counts within tumors tracked tumor mutation counts.

One entry per CDR3 protein, called by TCRdb with MiXCR from the 5' RACE reads. The sample includes 7,000 to 9,500 distinct CDR3 sequences, approximately 8.2% of them seen just once. Time point specified: sample taken at primary tumor resection. Their antigens remain unidentified. Here the sequenced sample was lung tumor tissue, taken at surgery. The receptors shown here come from a male donor with early-stage non-small cell lung cancer.

At least ten counts were recorded for this clonotype. The genes are TRBV7-2 and TRBJ1-1; possibly TRBD1 for D (5 bases). Germline lookup yields CDR1 SGHTA and CDR2 FQGNSA. The V end lost 5 bases, the J end lost 5 bases, and 18 bases lay between the germline ends. This CDR3 comprises 15 residues. This CDR3 reads CASSPLRGMRTEAFF. The DNA of the CDR3 is TGTGCCAGCAGCCCACTCCGGGGGATGAGGACTGAAGCTTTCTTT.

This clonotype has just a few counts. At one of its ends the junction is not consistent with the germline gene, which may arise from a read error. The chain uses TRBV24-1 and TRBJ2-6; D possibly corresponds to TRBD1 (5 bases). CDR3 length: 14 amino acids. Germline assignment: CDR1 KGHDR and CDR2 SFDVKD. CDR3 amino acids: CATSQGSGANVPTF. The CDR3 DNA follows: TGTGCCACCAGCCAGGGCTCTGGGGCCAACGTCCCGACTTTC.

The chain employs TRBV5-1 and TRBJ2-5; tentatively, D is TRBD2 (5 bases). V gave up 4 bases and J gave up 5 bases, with 18 bases separating them. Per germline, CDR1 SGHRS and CDR2 YFSETQ. The CDR3 spans 15 residues. CDR3 DNA sequence: TGCGCCAGCAGCCCGACTGGCGGAGGCGTGGAGACCCAGTACTTC. The encoded protein is CASSPTGGGVETQYF. Based on the CDR3 plus reference TRBV5-1 and TRBJ2-5, the full variable domain is KAGVTQTPRYLIKTRGQQVTLSCSPISGHRSVSWYQQTPGQGLQFLFEYFSETQRNKGNFPGRFSGRQFSNSRSEMNVSTLELGDSALYLCASSPTGGGVETQYFGPGTRLLVL.

Many counts were recorded for this clonotype. The chain recombines TRBV20-1 with TRBJ2-7; D not resolved. Germline V CDR1 and CDR2: DFQATT, SNEGSKA (reference sequence). Trimming took 5 bases from V and 5 from J, leaving 19 bases between them. The CDR3 runs to 14 residues. CDR3 sequence (DNA): TGCAGTGCTCCGACTCCTACCTCCACCGACGAGCAGTACTTC. Translating it yields CSAPTPTSTDEQYF.

This clonotype rates as medium-sized. The chain is built from TRBV4-3 and TRBJ2-7; D may be TRBD1 (6 bases). The CDR3 is 14 residues long. Trimming stripped 1 base from V and 3 bases from J, with 10 bases between. CDR1 is LGHNA and CDR2 is YSLEER in the germline V gene. The CDR3 coding sequence is TGCGCCAGCAGCCAAGCTCAGGGGCGCTACGAGCAGTACTTC. It specifies CASSQAQGRYEQYF.

By sample share, this clonotype is medium-sized (0.01 to 0.1%). The gene calls are TRBV7-6 and TRBJ2-5; the D gene is possibly TRBD1 (6 bases). Deletions cut 5 bases from V and 5 bases from J, with 12 bases between. The CDR3 is 13 residues long. Germline values: CDR1 SGHVS, CDR2 FNYEAQ. Here the CDR3 DNA reads TGTGCCAGCAGCCGCTCAGGGGTTGAGACCCAGTACTTC. Translating gives CASSRSGVETQYF.

In its sample, this clonotype was seen many times. The V and J genes are TRBV15 and TRBJ2-7; D ambiguous. Trimming took off 5 bases at V and 0 bases at J, with 11 bases between the two ends. The CDR3 length is 14 residues. CDR1 is LNHNV and CDR2 is YYDKDF in the germline V gene (reference sequence). This CDR3 reads CATSPGVSSYEQYF. DNA of the CDR3: TGTGCCACCAGCCCCGGCGTGAGCTCCTACGAGCAGTACTTC.

Many counts were recorded for this clonotype. V is TRBV9 and J is TRBJ1-5; the match to TRBD1 covers 8 bases. The CDR3 consists of 15 residues. The junction had 8 bases not matched to a gene; V was cut back by 2 bases and J by 7 bases. CDR1 SGDLS and CDR2 YYNGEE come from the germline V gene. The CDR3, as DNA: TGTGCCAGCAGCGTGGGACAGGCCATCGGGCAGCCCCAGCATTTT. Translation: CASSVGQAIGQPQHF.

As to this clonotype: One end of the junction is discordant with germline, which a read error may explain. The genes are TRBV5-6 and TRBJ1-2, with D hard to call. This CDR3 is 11 amino acids long. Germline CDR1 is SGHDT and CDR2 is YYEEEE. The CDR3 DNA reads as TGTGCCTGCAGCTTGAACTATGGCTACACCTTC. It translates to CACSLNYGYTF.

This clonotype has a count of ten or more. The chain couples TRBV11-3 to TRBJ2-5; D is uncertain. The CDR3 is 14 amino acids. Trimming left V 1 base short and J 3 bases short, with 9 bases between. CDR1 is SGHNT, CDR2 YENEEA, per germline. In DNA, the CDR3 is TGTGCCAGCAGCTTAGGGCCCGGTAAAGAGACCCAGTACTTC. Translating gives CASSLGPGKETQYF.

This clonotype was seen at least ten times. The chain joins TRBV7-9 to TRBJ1-4; TRBD1 aligns across 7 bases. Trimming at V came to 5 bases and at J to 7 bases, leaving 10 bases not matched to a gene. This CDR3 has 15 residues. CDR1 SEHNR and CDR2 FQNEAQ come from the germline V gene (reference sequence). The CDR3 is CASSRLTGFGEKLFF. DNA for the CDR3: TGTGCCAGCAGCCGCCTGACAGGGTTTGGTGAAAAACTGTTTTTT.

The sample holds a few counts of this clonotype. The chain joins TRBV28 to TRBJ2-7, with no clear D. V lost 6 bases and J lost 0, with 12 bases in between. The CDR3 is made up of 14 amino acids. Germline-derived CDR1 and CDR2 are MDHEN and SYDVKM. In DNA form, the CDR3 reads TGTGCCAGCAGAGCCACCCCACTCTCCTACGAGCAGTACTTC. The encoded protein is CASRATPLSYEQYF.

This clonotype showed up many times. The chain uses TRBV6-5 and TRBJ1-1; D call uncertain. The V end was cut by 2 bases, the J end by 4 bases, with 8 bases between. The germline gives CDR1 MNHEY, CDR2 SVGAGI. This CDR3 is built from 13 residues. CDR3 residues: CASSYGESTEAFF. The CDR3 DNA follows: TGTGCCAGCAGTTACGGGGAGTCCACTGAAGCTTTCTTT.

By its share, this clonotype is medium-sized. The J gene is TRBJ2-1, the V gene TRBV10-1; the D gene is possibly TRBD1 (6 bases). The CDR3 extends over 16 amino acids. V lost 3 bases, J lost 8 bases, and 20 bases lay in between. Germline CDR1 and CDR2: WNHNN and SYGVQD (reference sequence). CDR3 sequence (DNA): TGCGCCAGCAGTGAAGGTTCTGGGACATATGGAGATGAGCAGTTCTTC. Amino acid sequence: CASSEGSGTYGDEQFF.

This clonotype has a count of ten or more. V is TRBV29-1 and J is TRBJ2-5; D remains unclear. This CDR3 is built from 11 residues. Trimming left V 4 bases short and J 0 bases short, with 3 bases between. Per the germline V gene, CDR1 is SQVTM and CDR2 is ANQGSEA. Here the CDR3 reads CSVGHQETQYF. CDR3 sequence (DNA): TGCAGCGTTGGGCACCAAGAGACCCAGTACTTC.

Ten or more counts support this clonotype. This chain uses TRBV20-1 with TRBJ2-7, with 8 bases lining up with TRBD2. CDR3 length: 13 amino acids. The germline gives CDR1 DFQATT, CDR2 SNEGSKA (reference sequence). V lost 4 bases and J lost 4; bases outside the gene matches: 6. In nucleotides, the CDR3 is TGCAGTGCTATCCCGGGAGGGCCTTACGAGCAGTACTTC. Its protein is CSAIPGGPYEQYF.

This chain joins TRBV12-3 or TRBV12-4 and TRBJ2-1; 7 nucleotides agree with TRBD2. The CDR3 contains 14 residues. V was clipped by 6 bases and J by 12 bases; unmatched bases: 14. CDR3 nucleotide sequence: TGTGCCAGCAGCCGGGGGGAGTTACAATTGGGGCAGTTCTTC. Translating gives CASSRGELQLGQFF.

This clonotype has ten or more counts. The chain is built from TRBV9 and TRBJ2-7; D not resolved. The CDR3 has 14 residues. Germline CDR1 is SGDLS and CDR2 is YYNGEE. Between the trimmed V and J ends, which lost 0 bases and 1 base, there was a span of 8 bases. CDR3 sequence reads: CASSVVPSSYEQYF. CDR3 nucleotide sequence: TGTGCCAGCAGCGTAGTTCCTAGTTCCTACGAGCAGTACTTC.

This clonotype was detected many times. The chain has TRBV5-6 and TRBJ2-1, with D possibly called TRBD1 or TRBD2 (6 bases each). The V end lost 3 bases, the J end lost 6 bases, and 19 bases lay between the germline ends. Germline V gene sequence: CDR1 SGHDT, CDR2 YYEEEE. This CDR3 is built from 16 residues. As DNA, the CDR3 is TGTGCCAGCAGCTCCCTAAGGGGGGAATGGAGCAATGAGCAGTTCTTC. Encoded protein: CASSSLRGEWSNEQFF.

The V and J genes are TRBV28 and TRBJ2-3; TRBD2 is a possible D gene (6 bases). Between the trimmed V and J ends, which lost 6 bases and 5 bases, there was a span of 21 bases. This CDR3 is 16 amino acids long. Looked up from germline, CDR1 is MDHEN and CDR2 is SYDVKM. The CDR3 spells CASSTASVGGKDTQYF. DNA for the CDR3: TGTGCCAGCAGCACTGCTAGCGTGGGGGGAAAAGATACGCAGTATTTT.

This clonotype was recorded at least ten times. The J gene is TRBJ1-6, the V gene TRBV2; D gene uncertain. Trimming removed 3 bases at V and 7 bases at J, with 7 bases between. In germline, CDR1 is SNHLY, CDR2 FYNNEI. The CDR3 is 13 residues long. The chain's CDR3 is CASSERANSPLHF. The DNA for the CDR3 is TGTGCCAGCAGTGAGCGCGCCAATTCACCCCTCCACTTT.

This clonotype came up many times. This chain connects TRBV5-6 to TRBJ1-5; no firm D call. The CDR3 totals 18 residues. V dropped 2 bases and J dropped 6 bases, with 24 bases sitting between them. Germline CDR1 is SGHDT and CDR2 is YYEEEE. The CDR3 nucleotides are TGTGCCAGCAGCTTATCTATGGGGATTTCAGGATCCCGTCAGCCCCAGCATTTT. This sequence encodes CASSLSMGISGSRQPQHF.